Ten or more counts support the clone carrying this T cell receptor beta chain. Its antigen is as yet unknown. The data are from a study of blood T cells in healthy people across ages. Each individual donor underwent a draw of 8 to 10 milliliters of peripheral blood. PCR was performed a second time for about 6 to 11 cycles using a sample-barcoded 5' primer and a J-beta primer mix. All cDNA molecules were each tagged by a template-switch adaptor with 12 random nucleotides. TCRdb fed the 5' RACE reads into MiXCR, producing one record per CDR3 protein. Here the sample spans some 790,000 distinct CDR3 sequences, around 26% being singletons. Overall study results and limits: Older individuals had lower TCR beta diversity per million T cells (the decline was roughly linear).

The V gene's germline CDR1 is SGHTA and CDR2 FQGNSA. The CDR3 contains 17 residues. V lost 1 base to trimming and J lost 4 bases, with 18 bases between them. This receptor was taken from a woman of 80 years or more in good health. The rearrangement joins TRBV7-2 to TRBJ2-3; D possibly matches TRBD1 or TRBD2 (6 bases each). The sequenced material came from blood. As DNA, the CDR3 is TGTGCCAGCAGCTTAGTCGGAGGGGGAGGTGGAGCAGATACGCAGTATTTT. The encoded protein is CASSLVGGGGGADTQYF. The variable domain in full, completed from reference TRBV7-2 and TRBJ2-3, reads GAGVSQSPSNKVTEKGKDVELRCDPISGHTALYWYRQSLGQGLEFLIYFQGNSAPDKSGLPSDRFSAERTGGSVSTLTIQRTQQEDSAVYLCASSLVGGGGGADTQYFGPGTRLTVL.